Listed below are T cell receptor beta chains from one sample, sequenced in a study of cytomegalovirus exposure and HLA in healthy donors. Assay used: immunoSEQ multiplex PCR; TCRdb lists only in-frame clones, some missing. The table has 100,000 or so clones, around two thirds seen once; the top ten hold over 5%. The sequenced sample was PBMCs. Every receptor here comes from a woman aged 30 to 39 in good health and CMV-seropositive. The CDR3 runs from the conserved cysteine through the conserved F or W. The D gene is left open where the match is weak. Size tells how often a clone was seen (once, few, many) or the class of an expanded clone, and some rows leave it out.

size: -; V: TRBV28; D: TRBD2; J: TRBJ2-3; CDR3: CASRAGGADTQYF; DNA: TGTGCCAGCCGCGCGGGGGGGGCAGATACGCAGTATTTT
size: -; V: TRBV7-9; D: -; J: TRBJ2-1; CDR3: CASSLAGPIYNEQFF; DNA: TGTGCCAGCAGCTTGGCGGGGCCCATCTACAATGAGCAGTTCTTC
size: few; V: TRBV7-2; D: -; J: TRBJ2-1; CDR3: CASSLGGRVDNEQFF; DNA: TGTGCCAGCAGCTTAGGAGGCAGGGTGGACAATGAGCAGTTCTTC
size: -; V: TRBV29-1; D: TRBD1; J: TRBJ1-1; CDR3: CSAHDRVETEGEAFF; DNA: TGCAGCGCTCATGACAGGGTCGAAACAGAGGGTGAAGCTTTCTTT
size: -; V: TRBV6-5; D: -; J: TRBJ2-1; CDR3: CASSLDPSRYNEQFF; DNA: TGTGCCAGCAGCCTCGACCCCTCCAGGTACAATGAGCAGTTCTTC
size: -; V: TRBV9; D: -; J: TRBJ1-3; CDR3: CASSPTPDTSAGNTIYF; DNA: TGTGCCAGCAGCCCAACACCTGACACCTCAGCTGGAAACACCATATATTTT
size: few; V: TRBV5-6; D: -; J: TRBJ2-3; CDR3: CASSLDQAATDTQYF; DNA: TGTGCCAGCAGCTTGGACCAGGCAGCCACGGATACGCAGTATTTT
size: -; V: TRBV11-2; D: TRBD1; J: TRBJ1-1; CDR3: CASSRQGAEAFF; DNA: TGTGCCAGCAGCCGACAGGGGGCTGAAGCTTTCTTT
size: -; V: TRBV7-2; D: TRBD1; J: TRBJ1-1; CDR3: CASSSRTGGEAFF; DNA: TGTGCCAGCAGCTCCCGGACAGGGGGCGAAGCTTTCTTT
size: few; V: TRBV18; D: TRBD2; J: TRBJ2-1; CDR3: CASSPPGLAGGNNEQFF; DNA: TGTGCCAGCTCACCACCAGGACTAGCGGGGGGAAACAATGAGCAGTTCTTC
size: -; V: TRBV28; D: -; J: TRBJ1-5; CDR3: CANKIGTYLIGYSNQPQHF; DNA: TGTGCCAACAAAATTGGGACATATTTGATCGGGTATAGCAATCAGCCCCAGCATTTT
size: few; V: TRBV6-1; D: -; J: TRBJ2-2; CDR3: CASSEAHRLFTGELFF; DNA: TGTGCCAGCAGTGAAGCGCATAGATTGTTCACCGGGGAGCTGTTTTTT
size: -; V: TRBV6-1; D: TRBD1; J: TRBJ2-1; CDR3: CASTFSTGVYNEQFF; DNA: TGTGCCAGCACCTTCTCGACAGGGGTTTACAATGAGCAGTTCTTC
size: few; V: TRBV5-5; D: TRBD1; J: TRBJ1-1; CDR3: CASSMTGGPEAFF; DNA: TGTGCCAGCAGCATGACAGGGGGCCCTGAAGCTTTCTTT
size: -; V: TRBV6-6; D: -; J: TRBJ1-1; CDR3: CASSRGGGWGSEAFF; DNA: TGTGCCAGCAGTCGGGGGGGAGGTTGGGGATCTGAAGCTTTCTTT
size: -; V: TRBV6-1; D: -; J: TRBJ2-2; CDR3: CASSEAASAGLLYTGELFF; DNA: TGTGCCAGCAGTGAAGCGGCTAGCGCAGGTCTTCTATACACCGGGGAGCTGTTTTTT
size: -; V: TRBV29-1; D: -; J: TRBJ1-3; CDR3: CSVDREGSGNTIYF; DNA: TGCAGCGTTGACAGGGAAGGCTCTGGAAACACCATATATTTT
size: -; V: TRBV25-1; D: TRBD1; J: TRBJ1-1; CDR3: CASSMTGTGNTEAFF; DNA: TGTGCCAGCAGTATGACCGGGACAGGGAACACTGAAGCTTTCTTT
size: once; V: TRBV7-2; D: -; J: TRBJ1-5; CDR3: CASSPVAGRGGNQPQHF; DNA: TGTGCCAGCAGTCCCGTGGCAGGGCGGGGGGGAAATCAGCCCCAGCATTTT
size: -; V: TRBV2; D: TRBD1; J: TRBJ2-6; CDR3: CASAPSGTGGTGANVLTF; DNA: TGTGCCAGCGCACCCTCCGGGACAGGGGGCACTGGGGCCAACGTCCTGACTTTC
size: -; V: TRBV18; D: -; J: TRBJ1-5; CDR3: CASSRRDGRNQPQHF; DNA: TGTGCCAGCTCACGGAGGGACGGGAGGAATCAGCCCCAGCATTTT
size: -; V: TRBV18; D: TRBD1; J: TRBJ1-6; CDR3: CASSQVPGQIVSSYNSPLHF; DNA: TGTGCCAGCTCGCAAGTGCCGGGACAGATAGTTAGCTCCTATAATTCACCCCTCCACTTT
size: -; V: TRBV18; D: TRBD1; J: TRBJ2-7; CDR3: CASSSRLAGQASYEQYF; DNA: TGTGCCAGCTCCTCCCGGTTGGCGGGACAGGCTTCCTACGAGCAGTACTTC
size: once; V: TRBV27; D: TRBD1; J: TRBJ1-5; CDR3: CASRTTGVGQPQHF; DNA: TGTGCCAGCAGGACTACAGGGGTCGGTCAGCCCCAGCATTTT
size: -; V: TRBV7-2; D: -; J: TRBJ2-7; CDR3: CASSLSRTYYEQYF; DNA: TGTGCCAGCAGCTTATCGCGCACTTACTACGAGCAGTACTTC
size: -; V: TRBV7-2; D: -; J: TRBJ2-4; CDR3: CASSPRLDGSIQYF; DNA: TGTGCCAGCAGCCCGCGACTAGACGGTTCCATTCAGTACTTC
size: -; V: TRBV27; D: TRBD1; J: TRBJ2-7; CDR3: CANSTGTGGRYEQYF; DNA: TGTGCCAACTCTACTGGGACAGGGGGTAGGTACGAGCAGTACTTC
size: few; V: TRBV5-1; D: TRBD1; J: TRBJ1-1; CDR3: CASSGGQGNTEAFF; DNA: TGCGCCAGCAGCGGGGGACAGGGGAACACTGAAGCTTTCTTT
size: -; V: TRBV6-5; D: TRBD1; J: TRBJ2-7; CDR3: CASSYAGDSSYEQYF; DNA: TGTGCCAGCAGTTACGCTGGGGACAGCTCCTACGAGCAGTACTTC
size: many; V: TRBV9; D: TRBD1; J: TRBJ2-7; CDR3: CASSRTGQGYNEQYF; DNA: TGTGCCAGCAGCCGTACGGGACAGGGGTACAACGAGCAGTACTTC
size: -; V: TRBV15; D: TRBD2; J: TRBJ2-5; CDR3: CATSRDRASGGQETQYF; DNA: TGTGCCACCAGCAGAGATCGTGCTAGCGGGGGCCAAGAGACCCAGTACTTC
size: -; V: TRBV5-1; D: -; J: TRBJ1-2; CDR3: CASATATLNGYTF; DNA: TGCGCCAGCGCGACAGCTACCCTAAATGGCTACACCTTC
size: -; V: TRBV4-1; D: TRBD2; J: TRBJ2-3; CDR3: CASSPYTSSGGTDTQYF; DNA: TGCGCCAGCAGTCCATACACTTCTAGCGGGGGGACAGATACGCAGTATTTT
size: -; V: TRBV30; D: -; J: TRBJ1-1; CDR3: CAWSLQGSGAFF; DNA: TGTGCCTGGAGTCTACAGGGTAGTGGCGCTTTCTTT
size: -; V: TRBV7-9; D: -; J: TRBJ1-3; CDR3: CASGPNSGNTIYF; DNA: TGTGCCAGCGGGCCGAACTCTGGAAACACCATATATTTT
size: -; V: TRBV28; D: TRBD1; J: TRBJ2-7; CDR3: CASSFSPGQGAYEQYF; DNA: TGTGCCAGCAGTTTTTCCCCGGGACAGGGGGCTTACGAGCAGTACTTC
size: few; V: TRBV6-4; D: -; J: TRBJ1-1; CDR3: CASSLTGNTEAFF; DNA: TGTGCCAGCAGTCTGACAGGGAACACTGAAGCTTTCTTT
size: few; V: TRBV14; D: -; J: TRBJ1-2; CDR3: CASSRDSAVYTF; DNA: TGTGCCAGCAGCCGGGACTCGGCAGTCTACACCTTC
size: once; V: TRBV6-5; D: -; J: TRBJ1-4; CDR3: CASTKGWEEKLFF; DNA: TGTGCCAGCACTAAGGGATGGGAGGAAAAACTGTTTTTT
size: -; V: TRBV6-1; D: TRBD2; J: TRBJ2-3; CDR3: CASSVASGVSSSTDTQYF; DNA: TGTGCCAGCAGTGTTGCCAGCGGGGTATCCTCTAGCACAGATACGCAGTATTTT
size: -; V: TRBV30; D: TRBD1; J: TRBJ2-2; CDR3: CAGLGTVGELFF; DNA: TGTGCCGGACTCGGGACAGTCGGGGAGCTGTTTTTT
size: few; V: TRBV4-1; D: -; J: TRBJ1-4; CDR3: CASSQDQGAYEKLFF; DNA: TGCGCCAGCAGCCAAGACCAAGGGGCGTATGAAAAACTGTTTTTT
size: -; V: TRBV4-2; D: -; J: TRBJ1-1; CDR3: CASSQAAVGGGAHTEAFF; DNA: TGTGCCAGCAGCCAAGCTGCGGTCGGCGGAGGGGCCCACACTGAAGCTTTCTTT
size: -; V: TRBV5-1; D: -; J: TRBJ2-3; CDR3: CASSLGLLSTDTQYF; DNA: TGCGCCAGCAGCTTGGGACTACTTTCCACAGATACGCAGTATTTT
size: -; V: TRBV7-6; D: -; J: TRBJ2-1; CDR3: CASSSLQGKEQFF; DNA: TGTGCCAGCAGCTCGTTACAGGGCAAAGAGCAGTTCTTC
size: -; V: TRBV7-8; D: TRBD1; J: TRBJ1-2; CDR3: CASSLDRGSGYTF; DNA: TGTGCCAGCAGCTTAGACAGGGGAAGTGGCTACACCTTC